The clone carrying this TCR beta chain was found many times. At the DNA level, this CDR3 is encoded by other sequences in the same sample as well. This specimen belongs to a study of OX40 agonist ivuxolimab in advanced cancers. Germline V gives CDR1 SGHDT, CDR2 YYEEEE. The length of the CDR3 is 12 residues. The V end was cut by 0 bases, the J end by 8 bases, with 8 bases between. The method was immunoSEQ multiplex PCR; TCRdb's version includes in-frame clones alone and lacks a portion of them. The profile shows some 71,000 clones, approximately 84% of them singletons. This rearrangement joins TRBV5-6 to TRBJ1-2, with D perhaps TRBD1 (5 bases). This sequence was found in an adult with an advanced solid tumor such as melanoma, head and neck, liver or kidney cancer. This sample comprised CD4+ or CD8+ T cells sorted from blood, obtained in a trial of the OX40 agonist ivuxolimab. CDR3 residues: CASSLGGGGYTF. The CDR3 coding sequence is TGTGCCAGCAGCTTGGGGGGCGGCGGCTACACCTTC.